What follows describes a single TCR beta chain. This sample is drawn from a study of radiotherapy plus CTLA-4 blockade in lung cancer. Germline V gene data show CDR1 as MNHEY and CDR2 as SVGAGI. The CDR3 is made up of 14 amino acids. Trimming stripped 7 bases from V and 7 bases from J, with 17 bases between. Profiled with immunoSEQ multiplex PCR; TCRdb holds only in-frame clones, not every one. In the table there are over 60,000 clones, around nine tenths of which are singletons. This chain uses TRBV6-5 with TRBJ2-1; D may match TRBD1 or TRBD2 (7 bases each). This specimen consisted of peripheral blood, obtained from a patient treated with radiotherapy plus ipilimumab. The receptor was derived from a human donor with non-small cell lung cancer who had stable disease on radiotherapy plus ipilimumab. The CDR3 loop reads CASIAGGVENEQFF. CDR3 coding DNA: TGTGCCAGCATCGCAGGGGGGGTTGAGAATGAGCAGTTCTTC.